Each of the 31 T cell receptor beta chains below was sequenced from the same sample in a study of blood T cell repertoires in COVID-19. The assay was immunoSEQ multiplex PCR, and TCRdb's table has in-frame clones only and misses some. Here the sample spans 450,000 or so clones, approximately 90% being singletons. Sequencing input: peripheral blood. These receptors were collected from a man aged 18 to 30 with COVID-19, enrolled during active disease.

The chain employs TRBV6-2 or TRBV6-3 and TRBJ2-1, with 10 bases lining up with TRBD1. The germline V gene has CDR1 MNHEY and CDR2 SVGEGT. The J segment lost 4 bases and the V segment lost 2 bases, leaving 5 bases of the junction unmatched. The CDR3 covers 16 residues. DNA of the CDR3: TGTGCCAGCAGTTACAGAAGGGGACAGGGGTACAATGAGCAGTTCTTC. Its translation: CASSYRRGQGYNEQFF.

V is TRBV6-5 and J is TRBJ2-2, with a weak D call TRBD1 (6 bases). The germline V gene has CDR1 MNHEY and CDR2 SVGAGI. CDR3 length equals 15 residues. The V end lost 6 bases, the J end lost 4 bases, and 15 bases lay between the germline ends. The CDR3 protein is CASRTGTLLTGELFF. The CDR3 nucleotides read TGTGCCAGCAGAACCGGGACACTACTCACCGGGGAGCTGTTTTTT.

V usage is TRBV5-6 and J usage is TRBJ1-1; D is possibly TRBD1 (6 bases). Per germline, CDR1 SGHDT and CDR2 YYEEEE. The CDR3 totals 16 residues. V shed 1 base and J shed 4 bases, with 17 bases lying between them. CDR3 coding DNA: TGTGCCAGCAGCTTGAAGGGACATATCCTAGTCACTGAAGCTTTCTTT. Translation: CASSLKGHILVTEAFF.

This clone was counted a few times. The chain couples TRBV6-5 to TRBJ2-7; D is uncertain. The CDR3 is 14 residues long. V was clipped by 3 bases and J by 2 bases, with 11 bases between them. Germline V gene sequence: CDR1 MNHEY, CDR2 SVGAGI. The CDR3 here is CASSYGLRTYEQYF. The CDR3, as DNA: TGTGCCAGCAGTTATGGGCTCAGAACCTACGAGCAGTACTTC.

The J gene is TRBJ1-4, the V gene TRBV6-5; TRBD1 matches 10 bases. The CDR3 sequence is 14 residues long. Germline loops: CDR1 MNHEY, CDR2 SVGAGI. With 7 bases clipped from V and 7 bases from J, the junction kept 6 bases outside the gene matches. The CDR3 region is CASKHRDRGEKLFF. For the CDR3, the DNA is TGTGCCAGCAAACACCGGGACAGGGGTGAAAAACTGTTTTTT.

The chain combines TRBV7-9 with TRBJ2-3; 7 bases agree with TRBD2. The CDR3 loop spans 15 amino acids. Germline trimming cut 6 bases from V and 7 bases from J; bases unmatched to any gene: 13. CDR1 and CDR2 (germline): SEHNR, FQNEAQ (reference sequence). CDR3 nucleotide sequence: TGTGCCAGCAGACCGACTAGCACGTCGGCCAATACGCAGTATTTT. This encodes CASRPTSTSANTQYF. Drawing the rest from reference TRBV7-9 and TRBJ2-3, the complete variable domain is DTGVSQNPRHKITKRGQNVTFRCDPISEHNRLYWYRQTLGQGPEFLTYFQNEAQLEKSRLLSDRFSAERPKGSFSTLEIQRTEQGDSAMYLCASRPTSTSANTQYFGPGTRLTVL.

This clone was found once. CDR3 DNA sequence: TGCGCCAGCAGCCAACGGGGATGGAACACTGAAGCTTTCTTT. Its protein is CASSQRGWNTEAFF. The gene calls are TRBV4-1 and TRBJ1-1, with no clear D. V was clipped by 2 bases and J by 1 base, with 8 bases between them. Germline CDR1 and CDR2: MGHRA and YSYEKL. The length of the CDR3 is 14 residues.

In its sample, this clone was seen once. V gene TRBV28 combines with J gene TRBJ2-2; the D gene is possibly TRBD1 (6 bases). Trimming left V 7 bases short and J 4 bases short, with 16 bases between. The CDR3 length is 15 residues. The germline V gene encodes CDR1 MDHEN and CDR2 SYDVKM. The CDR3 nucleotides read TGTGCCAGCATTCAACCGATAGGGGGCACCGGGGAGCTGTTTTTT. This codes for CASIQPIGGTGELFF.

The rearrangement links TRBV5-6 to TRBJ2-7, with 11 positions matching TRBD1. V was pared by 2 bases and J by 2 bases, with 6 bases of the junction left unmatched. CDR1 is SGHDT and CDR2 is YYEEEE in the germline V gene. CDR3 length: 16 residues. CDR3 residues: CASSFGPGQGAYEQYF. The CDR3 bases are TGTGCCAGCAGCTTTGGACCGGGACAGGGGGCCTACGAGCAGTACTTC.

Only a few counts were recorded for this clone. The chain links TRBV11-2 to TRBJ2-7; 9 positions match TRBD1. After removal of 5 bases from V and 6 bases from J, the junction contained 2 bases not matched to a gene. The CDR3 is 12 amino acids. Germline values: CDR1 SGHAT, CDR2 FQNNGV. The CDR3 DNA is TGTGCCAGCAGCGGGACAGGGCCCGAGCAGTACTTC. It specifies CASSGTGPEQYF. Complete variable domain (other parts from reference TRBV11-2 and TRBJ2-7): EAGVAQSPRYKIIEKRQSVAFWCNPISGHATLYWYQQILGQGPKLLIQFQNNGVVDDSQLPKDRFSAERLKGVDSTLKIQPAKLEDSAVYLCASSGTGPEQYFGPGTRLTVT.

The CDR3 spells CASSIGGGAKNIQYF. CDR3 DNA sequence: TGTGCCAGTAGTATAGGAGGCGGAGCCAAAAACATTCAGTACTTC. The rearrangement links TRBV19 to TRBJ2-4; D unclear. The CDR3 has 15 residues. Trimming took 1 base from V and 0 from J, leaving 7 bases between them. Germline V gene data show CDR1 as LNHDA and CDR2 as SQIVND (reference sequence). The entire variable domain, with the rest obtained from reference TRBV19 and TRBJ2-4, is as follows: DGGITQSPKYLFRKEGQNVTLSCEQNLNHDAMYWYRQDPGQGLRLIYYSQIVNDFQKGDIAEGYSVSREKKESFPLTVTSAQKNPTAFYLCASSIGGGAKNIQYFGAGTRLSVL.

The chain combines TRBV5-1 with TRBJ2-2; 7 positions agree with TRBD1. CDR3 length: 14 amino acids. The germline V gene has CDR1 SGHRS and CDR2 YFSETQ. With V trimmed by 4 bases and J by 4 bases, 4 bases remained unmatched. The CDR3 DNA follows: TGCGCCAGCAGCGACACAGGGGTCACCGGGGAGCTGTTTTTT. The encoded protein is CASSDTGVTGELFF.

The CDR3 spells CASSSRGAGSPLHF. The CDR3 coding sequence is TGTGCCAGCAGTAGTCGGGGGGCGGGCTCACCCCTCCACTTT. V usage is TRBV2 and J usage is TRBJ1-6; a possible D gene is TRBD1 (6 bases). The V end was cut by 5 bases, the J end by 10 bases, with 15 bases between. CDR3 length: 14 residues. CDR1 is SNHLY and CDR2 is FYNNEI in the germline V gene.

J is TRBJ2-7 and V is TRBV27; D is unresolved. Germline V CDR1 and CDR2: MNHEY, SMNVEV (reference sequence). Trimming stripped 4 bases from V and 5 bases from J, with 9 bases between. The CDR3 runs to 12 residues. CDR3 in DNA: TGTGCCAGCAGTTCTCGACTGAACGAGCAGTACTTC. Its translation is CASSSRLNEQYF.

V and J are TRBV4-1 and TRBJ2-2; no reliable D call. The CDR3 has 13 amino acids. Germline CDR1 MGHRA, CDR2 YSYEKL. V gave up 1 base and J gave up 4 bases, with 4 bases separating them. DNA of the CDR3: TGCGCCAGCAGCCAAGGAGGCACCGGGGAGCTGTTTTTT. Translating gives CASSQGGTGELFF.

The V and J genes are TRBV13 and TRBJ1-6, with 11 bases identical to TRBD1. Germline lookup yields CDR1 PRHDT and CDR2 FYEKMQ (reference sequence). This CDR3 has 15 residues. V lost 2 bases to trimming and J lost 12 bases; unmatched junction nucleotides: 6. CDR3 sequence reads: CASSLRGTGGLPLHF. The DNA for the CDR3 is TGTGCCAGCAGCTTAAGGGGGACAGGGGGTTTACCCCTCCACTTT.

The gene calls are TRBV11-3 and TRBJ2-1; D unclear. Per germline, CDR1 SGHNT and CDR2 YENEEA. The CDR3 is made up of 15 amino acids. Trimming left V 2 bases short and J 1 base short, with 9 bases between. The CDR3 here is CASSLRESSYNEQFF. The CDR3 DNA sequence: TGTGCCAGCAGCTTACGAGAAAGTTCCTACAATGAGCAGTTCTTC.

There are a few counts of this clone. This chain uses TRBV2 with TRBJ2-7; unclear D gene. The germline CDR1 and CDR2 sequences are SNHLY and FYNNEI. The CDR3 extends over 12 amino acids. V was cut by 5 bases and J by 4 bases, with 9 bases left in between. CDR3 bases: TGTGCCAGCAGTCCCGGTGTTTACGAGCAGTACTTC. This codes for CASSPGVYEQYF.

The chain is built from TRBV4-2 and TRBJ2-3, with D possibly being TRBD2 (5 bases). The V end was cut by 0 bases, the J end by 1 base, with 8 bases between. The CDR3 extends over 15 amino acids. Germline V gives CDR1 LGHNA, CDR2 YNFKEQ. This CDR3 is CASSQDLRGTDTQYF. In DNA, the CDR3 is TGTGCCAGCAGCCAAGACTTGCGGGGCACAGATACGCAGTATTTT.

The rearrangement joins TRBV19 to TRBJ2-1, with D tentatively TRBD2 (6 bases). Germline V CDR1 and CDR2: LNHDA, SQIVND (reference sequence). The CDR3 is made up of 13 amino acids. V was pared by 2 bases and J by 15 bases, with 17 bases between. The CDR3 here is CASSIMGGRRGFF. The CDR3 nucleotides are TGTGCCAGTAGTATAATGGGGGGACGCCGAGGGTTCTTC.

CDR3 region: CASCLASGRFSGGFF. The CDR3, as DNA: TGTGCCAGCTGTCTCGCTAGCGGGAGGTTTTCCGGGGGGTTCTTC. This chain connects TRBV2 to TRBJ2-1; 11 bases agree with TRBD2. J lost 15 bases, V lost 8 bases, and 18 bases had no gene match. The CDR3 totals 15 residues. Germline V lookup: CDR1 SNHLY, CDR2 FYNNEI. Full variable domain (rest looked up from reference TRBV2 and TRBJ2-1): EPEVTQTPSHQVTQMGQEVILRCVPISNHLYFYWYRQILGQKVEFLVSFYNNEISEKSEIFDDQFSVERPDGSNFTLKIRSTKLEDSAMYFCASCLASGRFSGGFFGPGTRLTVL.

The chain recombines TRBV29-1 with TRBJ2-1; TRBD2 matches 13 bases. Germline V gene lookup returns CDR1 SQVTM and CDR2 ANQGSEA. The CDR3 runs to 14 residues. The V segment lost 7 bases and the J segment 15 bases; nucleotides outside the gene matches: 15. The CDR3, as DNA: TGCAGCGCCCCCGGGGGACTAGCGGGAAAAAGTTGGTTCTTC. This encodes CSAPGGLAGKSWFF.

The chain has TRBV18 and TRBJ2-7; TRBD2 matches 11 bases. Germline trimming cut 6 bases from V and 0 bases from J; bases unmatched to any gene: 4. Germline V gene data show CDR1 as KGHSH and CDR2 as LQKENI. The CDR3 consists of 15 residues. CDR3 protein: CASSPTSGVSYEQYF. The CDR3, as DNA: TGTGCCAGCTCCCCGACTAGCGGGGTCTCCTACGAGCAGTACTTC.

The rearrangement joins TRBV5-1 to TRBJ2-7, with 9 bases fitting TRBD2. V trimming: 3 bases; J trimming: 0 bases; junction bases outside the gene matches: 7. This CDR3 spans 16 amino acids. CDR1 SGHRS and CDR2 YFSETQ come from the germline V gene. In DNA form, the CDR3 reads TGCGCCAGCAGCTCACGACTAGCGGTTAGCTCCTACGAGCAGTACTTC. Protein product: CASSSRLAVSSYEQYF.

The rearrangement links TRBV7-9 to TRBJ2-1, with 9 bases aligning to TRBD2. This CDR3 comprises 15 residues. Germline CDR1 is SEHNR and CDR2 is FQNEAQ (reference sequence). Losses at the gene ends were 1 base for V and 8 bases for J; bases not matched to a gene: 6. The CDR3: CASSLGRGRVDEQFF. The CDR3 coding sequence is TGTGCCAGCAGCTTAGGTCGCGGGAGGGTTGATGAGCAGTTCTTC.

This clone was counted a few times. The CDR3 is CASSQDWGLAGGPQFF. The DNA of the CDR3 is TGTGCCAGCAGCCAAGATTGGGGGCTAGCGGGAGGGCCGCAGTTCTTC. J is TRBJ2-1 and V is TRBV4-2; 12 nucleotides agree with TRBD2. Germline trimming cut 0 bases from V and 12 bases from J; bases unmatched to any gene: 9. The germline gives CDR1 LGHNA, CDR2 YNFKEQ. The CDR3 loop spans 16 amino acids.

This clone was observed once. This chain joins TRBV7-9 and TRBJ2-1, with 10 bases lining up with TRBD1. The V and J ends lost 5 bases and 3 bases, in that order; junction bases with no gene match: 7. The CDR3 totals 16 residues. Germline CDR1 and CDR2: SEHNR and FQNEAQ (reference sequence). CDR3 bases: TGTGCCAGCAGCCTCACCGGGACAGGGGTCTACAATGAGCAGTTCTTC. This codes for CASSLTGTGVYNEQFF.

The rearrangement uses TRBV18 and TRBJ2-5, with 7 bases aligning to TRBD1. V dropped 5 bases and J dropped 2; count of bases not matched to a gene: 2. The CDR3 contains 13 residues. Germline lookup yields CDR1 KGHSH and CDR2 LQKENI. CDR3 DNA sequence: TGTGCCAGCTCAACGGGACAGCAAGAGACCCAGTACTTC. As protein: CASSTGQQETQYF.

This clone was seen once. The CDR3 region is CASTDIKQNTEAFF. The CDR3 DNA is TGTGCCAGTACCGATATAAAGCAGAACACTGAAGCTTTCTTT. The chain has TRBV19 and TRBJ1-1, with unresolved D. Trimming shortened V by 7 bases and J by 1 base, and 13 bases separated the two germline ends. CDR3 length: 14 residues. Per germline, CDR1 LNHDA and CDR2 SQIVND (reference sequence).

The chain joins TRBV28 to TRBJ2-3; a possible D gene is TRBD2 (5 bases). Trimming left V 7 bases short and J 0 bases short, with 8 bases between. The CDR3 consists of 13 residues. CDR1 and CDR2 (germline): MDHEN, SYDVKM. In DNA form, the CDR3 reads TGTGCCAGCACCCCGGGGAGCACAGATACGCAGTATTTT. Its protein product is CASTPGSTDTQYF.

The genes are TRBV7-9 and TRBJ1-6; 7 positions match TRBD1. Germline V gene data show CDR1 as SEHNR and CDR2 as FQNEAQ (reference sequence). The V and J ends lost 6 bases and 7 bases, in that order; junction bases with no gene match: 6. The CDR3 consists of 14 residues. CDR3 nucleotides: TGTGCCAGCAGAGGAGGGGACAGAAATTCACCCCTCCACTTT. It encodes CASRGGDRNSPLHF.